In this sample, the clone carrying this TCR beta chain turned up a few times. Its antigen remains unidentified. There are 15 residues in the CDR3. V lost 8 bases and J 2 bases, leaving 13 bases between the germline ends. The data belong to a study of response to subunit inactivated influenza vaccine. Study-level findings and limits: Authors suggested seasonal influenza vaccinations each recruit few new T cells.

MiXCR was run by TCRdb on the RT-PCR reads, yielding one entry per CDR3 protein. The table lists fewer than 800,000 distinct CDR3 sequences, about a sixth of them singletons, with 11% in the top ten. This receptor was identified in a man aged 45-65 years who received an inactivated influenza vaccine. V and J are TRBV12-3 or TRBV12-4 and TRBJ1-6, with D perhaps matching TRBD1 (6 bases). Sequences were derived from PBMCs from blood, sampled 11 to 12 days after vaccination. The CDR3, as DNA: TGTGCCAGCGGGCCGGGGGCAGCCTATAATTCACCCCTCCACTTT. Residues: CASGPGAAYNSPLHF.